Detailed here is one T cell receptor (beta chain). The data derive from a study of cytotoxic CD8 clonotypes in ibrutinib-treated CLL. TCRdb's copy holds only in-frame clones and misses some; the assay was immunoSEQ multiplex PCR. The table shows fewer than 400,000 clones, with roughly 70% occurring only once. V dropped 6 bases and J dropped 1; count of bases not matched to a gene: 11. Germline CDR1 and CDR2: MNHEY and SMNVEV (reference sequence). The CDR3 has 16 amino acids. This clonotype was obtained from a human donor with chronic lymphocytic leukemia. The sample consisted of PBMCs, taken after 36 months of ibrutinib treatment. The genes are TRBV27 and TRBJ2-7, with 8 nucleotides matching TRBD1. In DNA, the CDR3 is TGTGCCAGCAGCCCCATTAGCTGGGACAGGTCCTACGAGCAGTACTTC. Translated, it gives CASSPISWDRSYEQYF.